The 15 T cell receptor beta chains below come from one sample, sequenced in a study of T cell responses to AZD1222 COVID-19 vaccine. TCRdb keeps only in-frame clones here, not all; method: immunoSEQ multiplex PCR. The repertoire consists of just under 80,000 clones, with more than 85% occurring once and the leading ten covering approximately 5%. The sequencing here drew on peripheral blood, taken 28 days after the second AZD1222 dose. The receptors derive from an adult who received the AZD1222 COVID-19 vaccine.

The V gene is TRBV3-1 (or the pseudogene TRBV3-2), the J gene TRBJ1-5; no firm D call. The CDR3 is 17 amino acids. Germline values: CDR1 LGHDT, CDR2 YNNKEL (reference sequence). V was trimmed by 0 bases and J by 1 base, leaving 13 bases between them. The CDR3 DNA reads as TGTGCCAGCAGCCAAGAGTGGCGGGTGAGGAGCAATCAGCCCCAGCATTTT. Translating it yields CASSQEWRVRSNQPQHF.

This rearrangement joins TRBV12-3 or TRBV12-4 to TRBJ2-2; 7 bases align to TRBD1. Trimming at V came to 4 bases and at J to 5 bases, leaving 1 base not matched to a gene. The CDR3 runs 13 residues. CDR3 bases: TGTGCCAGCAGTTCAGGGGGAACCGGGGAGCTGTTTTTT. Translation gives CASSSGGTGELFF.

The chain carries TRBV27 and TRBJ1-5; 7 nucleotides line up with TRBD1. CDR1 and CDR2 (germline): MNHEY, SMNVEV (reference sequence). V was clipped by 2 bases and J by 6 bases; unmatched bases: 4. This CDR3 has 14 residues. The DNA for the CDR3 is TGTGCCAGCAGTTTAATAGGGGGCGGTCAGCCCCAGCATTTT. Its translation is CASSLIGGGQPQHF.

V is TRBV6-1 and J is TRBJ2-7, with D tentatively TRBD2 (6 bases). Per germline, CDR1 MNHNS and CDR2 SASEGT. Trimming removed 2 bases at V and 6 bases at J, with 17 bases between. The CDR3 consists of 15 residues. This chain's CDR3 is CASSETGEITREQYF. The CDR3 coding sequence is TGTGCCAGCAGTGAAACGGGGGAGATAACGCGCGAGCAGTACTTC.

V and J are TRBV29-1 and TRBJ2-1; 7 bases line up with TRBD1. The CDR3 runs to 13 residues. Losses at the gene ends were 6 bases for V and 4 bases for J; bases not matched to a gene: 6. Germline CDR1 SQVTM, CDR2 ANQGSEA. The CDR3 loop is CSVRQGRYNEQFF. The CDR3 region has the DNA TGCAGCGTGAGACAGGGTCGGTACAATGAGCAGTTCTTC.

This clone has just one count. The J gene is TRBJ1-1, the V gene TRBV13, with D possibly TRBD1 on 5 matching bases. V was clipped by 8 bases and J by 6 bases, with 16 bases between them. In germline, CDR1 is PRHDT, CDR2 FYEKMQ (reference sequence). The CDR3 has 13 amino acids. CDR3 loop: CASLPIRGAEAFF. CDR3 DNA: TGTGCCAGCCTACCGATTCGGGGCGCTGAAGCTTTCTTT.

The chain couples TRBV10-3 to TRBJ1-1; maybe TRBD1 (5 bases). Trimming left V 6 bases short and J 3 bases short, with 11 bases between. Germline values: CDR1 ENHRY, CDR2 SYGVKD. The CDR3 loop spans 13 amino acids. The CDR3 loop reads CAISPRGYTEAFF. In DNA, the CDR3 is TGTGCCATCAGCCCACGGGGGTACACTGAAGCTTTCTTT.

The gene calls are TRBV28 and TRBJ1-1, with unresolved D. CDR1 is MDHEN, CDR2 SYDVKM, per germline. Trimming stripped 6 bases from V and 4 bases from J, with 9 bases between. CDR3 size: 12 residues. The CDR3 spells CASRGRFTEAFF. CDR3 nucleotides: TGTGCCAGCAGGGGCCGGTTCACTGAAGCTTTCTTT.

Only a few counts were recorded for this clone. The V and J genes are TRBV23-1 and TRBJ2-7; tentative D call: TRBD2 (5 bases). TRBV23-1 belongs to the ORF category, with a function that is uncertain. The ends were cut back, 8 bases at V and 11 bases at J, with 28 bases in the middle. This CDR3 region has 15 residues. CDR3 region: CASSQGLSPGSVEYF. The CDR3 DNA is TGCGCCAGCTCGCAAGGTTTGTCCCCTGGGAGTGTTGAGTACTTC.

V is TRBV18 and J is TRBJ2-1; D ambiguous. Germline V gene sequence: CDR1 KGHSH, CDR2 LQKENI. The length of the CDR3 is 12 residues. V dropped 2 bases and J dropped 9 bases, with 8 bases sitting between them. In nucleotides, the CDR3 is TGTGCCAGCTCACCAGTCGGCACTGAGCAGTTCTTC. Translating it yields CASSPVGTEQFF. Combining the CDR3 with reference TRBV18 and TRBJ2-1 gives the whole variable domain NAGVMQNPRHLVRRRGQEARLRCSPMKGHSHVYWYRQLPEEGLKFMVYLQKENIIDESGMPKERFSAEFPKEGPSILRIQQVVRGDSAAYFCASSPVGTEQFFGPGTRLTVL.

V gene TRBV29-1 combines with J gene TRBJ2-1, with a weak D call TRBD1 (5 bases). V was trimmed by 7 bases and J by 5 bases, leaving 9 bases between them. This CDR3 spans 11 amino acids. Germline assignment: CDR1 SQVTM and CDR2 ANQGSEA. CDR3 sequence: CSAAGNNEQFF. The CDR3 nucleotides are TGCAGCGCCGCAGGGAACAATGAGCAGTTCTTC.

This rearrangement joins TRBV30 to TRBJ2-7, with a weak D call TRBD2 (5 bases). The CDR3 has 14 residues. The germline gives CDR1 GTSNPN, CDR2 SVGIG (reference sequence). Trimming took 3 bases from V and 7 from J, leaving 19 bases between them. CDR3 sequence (DNA): TGTGCCTGGAGAAAAGAACGGAGGTTCGGGGAGCAGTACTTC. As protein: CAWRKERRFGEQYF.

The chain employs TRBV5-4 and TRBJ1-2; D gene unclear. V was shortened by 0 bases and J by 1 base, with 4 bases between the two germline ends. This CDR3 is built from 13 residues. Per the germline V gene, CDR1 is SGHNT and CDR2 is YYREEE (reference sequence). CDR3 sequence reads: CASSLDSNYGYTF. The CDR3 bases are TGTGCCAGCAGCTTGGACAGTAACTATGGCTACACCTTC. The entire variable domain, with the rest obtained from reference TRBV5-4 and TRBJ1-2, is as follows: ETGVTQSPTHLIKTRGQQVTLRCSSQSGHNTVSWYQQALGQGPQFIFQYYREEENGRGNFPPRFSGLQFPNYSSELNVNALELDDSALYLCASSLDSNYGYTFGSGTRLTVV.

The chain links TRBV18 to TRBJ1-1, with 7 bases lining up with TRBD1. The CDR3 is 15 residues long. The germline CDR1 and CDR2 sequences are KGHSH and LQKENI. Trimming removed 3 bases from V and 6 bases from J; junction bases left unmatched: 10. The CDR3 coding sequence is TGTGCCAGCTCACCCACCGCAGGGGGAGGGTCTGAAGCTTTCTTT. This encodes CASSPTAGGGSEAFF.

V usage is TRBV5-4 and J usage is TRBJ1-1, with D possibly TRBD1 on 5 matching bases. The CDR3 consists of 15 residues. The V and J ends lost 5 bases and 3 bases respectively, with 17 bases between them. CDR1 is SGHNT, CDR2 YYREEE, per germline (reference sequence). The CDR3: CASRKGGGGDTEAFF. The CDR3 nucleotides read TGTGCCAGCAGAAAAGGCGGGGGAGGGGACACTGAAGCTTTCTTT.